What follows are 27 T cell receptor beta chains derived from one specimen sequenced in a study of T-cell reconstitution after alpha-beta-depleted transplantation in children. For TCRbeta, the library was prepared with unique molecular identifiers. TCRdb re-derived calls from the PCR reads in MiXCR, one entry per CDR3 protein. The table records about half a million distinct CDR3 sequences, 12% of them present only once. Source: PBMCs from the stem cell graft donor, taken from the stem cell graft. These TCRs come from a human donor who donated a stem cell graft to a child with combined immunodeficiency.

The table lists this clonotype with a few counts. The chain combines TRBV6-1 with TRBJ1-1, with D possibly TRBD1 on 6 matching bases. CDR1 MNHNS and CDR2 SASEGT come from the germline V gene. This CDR3 is built from 14 residues. V was cut by 7 bases and J by 0 bases, with 12 bases left in between. The CDR3 bases are TGTGCCAGCATCTTGGACAGCCTGAACACTGAAGCTTTCTTT. It yields the protein CASILDSLNTEAFF.

This clonotype was seen repeatedly, ten times or more. V is TRBV5-6 and J is TRBJ1-1, with D possibly being TRBD1 (5 bases). This CDR3 has 16 residues. V was trimmed by 4 bases and J by 1 base, leaving 17 bases between them. Germline V gene lookup returns CDR1 SGHDT and CDR2 YYEEEE. The chain's CDR3 is CASSPQRGMRNTEAFF. The CDR3 bases are TGTGCCAGCAGCCCTCAAAGGGGAATGAGGAACACTGAAGCTTTCTTT. Using reference TRBV5-6 and TRBJ1-1 for the parts outside the CDR3, the full variable domain is DAGVTQSPTHLIKTRGQQVTLRCSPKSGHDTVSWYQQALGQGPQFIFQYYEEEERQRGNFPDRFSGHQFPNYSSELNVNALLLGDSALYLCASSPQRGMRNTEAFFGQGTRLTVV.

This clonotype has just a few counts. The gene calls are TRBV12-3 or TRBV12-4 and TRBJ1-1; D gene ambiguous. V was pared by 3 bases and J by 6 bases, with 14 bases between. The CDR3 is 14 residues long. CDR3 nucleotides: TGTGCCAGCAGTTTCGCAGCTATCACGGCTGAAGCTTTCTTT. Its translation: CASSFAAITAEAFF.

This chain uses TRBV7-6 with TRBJ2-3; D gene uncertain. Looked up from germline, CDR1 is SGHVS and CDR2 is FNYEAQ. The CDR3 loop spans 14 amino acids. Deletions cut 5 bases from V and 2 bases from J, with 11 bases between. The DNA of the CDR3 is TGTGCCAGCAGCAAAGACTCGATCACAGATACGCAGTATTTT. Translation: CASSKDSITDTQYF.

This clonotype was recorded a few times. The genes are TRBV12-3 or TRBV12-4 and TRBJ2-7; a possible D gene is TRBD2 (6 bases). This CDR3 spans 15 amino acids. Trimming shortened V by 2 bases and J by 2 bases, and 13 bases separated the two germline ends. In DNA, the CDR3 is TGTGCCAGCAGTTTAACCAGGGAGGAAACCTACGAGCAGTACTTC. Residues: CASSLTREETYEQYF.

J is TRBJ2-5 and V is TRBV7-2; TRBD1 aligns across 7 bases. V shed 4 bases, J shed 2 bases, and the junction held 10 bases outside the gene matches. Germline lookup yields CDR1 SGHTA and CDR2 FQGNSA. The CDR3 runs 16 residues. The CDR3 DNA is TGTGCCAGCAGCTACCTCCGGGACAGAGATCAAGAGACCCAGTACTTC. Amino acid sequence: CASSYLRDRDQETQYF. Using reference TRBV7-2 and TRBJ2-5 for the parts outside the CDR3, the full variable domain is GAGVSQSPSNKVTEKGKDVELRCDPISGHTALYWYRQSLGQGLEFLIYFQGNSAPDKSGLPSDRFSAERTGGSVSTLTIQRTQQEDSAVYLCASSYLRDRDQETQYFGPGTRLLVL.

The table lists this clonotype with many counts. This chain uses TRBV24-1 with TRBJ2-3; possible D gene TRBD2, 5 bases. Trimming took 4 bases from V and 4 from J, leaving 8 bases between them. Per the germline V gene, CDR1 is KGHDR and CDR2 is SFDVKD. The CDR3 extends over 13 amino acids. The CDR3 protein is CATSDVAPDTQYF. The CDR3 DNA is TGTGCCACCAGTGACGTAGCGCCAGATACGCAGTATTTT.

In its sample, this clonotype was seen a few times. The J gene is TRBJ2-1, the V gene TRBV24-1, with D hard to call. The CDR3 has 15 amino acids. CDR1 KGHDR and CDR2 SFDVKD come from the germline V gene. With 3 bases removed from V and 1 base from J, the gap between germline ends came to 9 bases. The CDR3 here is CATSDPSSSYNEQFF. In DNA form, the CDR3 reads TGTGCCACCAGTGATCCTAGTAGTTCCTACAATGAGCAGTTCTTC.

This clonotype was observed many times. This sequence joins TRBV6-5 and TRBJ2-7; D tentatively reads TRBD1 or TRBD2 (5 bases each). This CDR3 has 12 residues. Trimming shortened V by 6 bases and J by 6 bases, and 12 bases separated the two germline ends. Germline CDR1 and CDR2: MNHEY and SVGAGI. In DNA form, the CDR3 reads TGTGCCAGCAGCTCACGGGGCTTCGAGCAGTACTTC. This gives the protein CASSSRGFEQYF.

Many counts were recorded for this clonotype. The chain couples TRBV5-6 to TRBJ2-7; D remains ambiguous. There are 15 residues in the CDR3. Between the trimmed V and J ends, which lost 7 bases and 2 bases, there was a span of 19 bases. Germline V gives CDR1 SGHDT, CDR2 YYEEEE. CDR3 in DNA: TGTGCCAGCTCGTCCGAGCGATACGAGCCCTACGAGCAGTACTTC. Translated, it gives CASSSERYEPYEQYF. Variable domain in full (rest from reference TRBV5-6 and TRBJ2-7): DAGVTQSPTHLIKTRGQQVTLRCSPKSGHDTVSWYQQALGQGPQFIFQYYEEEERQRGNFPDRFSGHQFPNYSSELNVNALLLGDSALYLCASSSERYEPYEQYFGPGTRLTVT.

This clonotype came up a few times. The chain employs TRBV11-3 and TRBJ2-1; D uncertain. This CDR3 has 16 residues. The germline V gene has CDR1 SGHNT and CDR2 YENEEA. V was trimmed by 5 bases and J by 5 bases, leaving 19 bases between them. CDR3 sequence reads: CASSPPGSYVHNEQFF. CDR3 in DNA: TGTGCCAGCAGCCCCCCGGGCAGTTACGTACACAATGAGCAGTTCTTC.

This clonotype has only a few counts. The chain links TRBV11-3 to TRBJ2-6; D gene uncertain. V gave up 0 bases and J gave up 0 bases, with 6 bases separating them. CDR1 and CDR2 (germline): SGHNT, YENEEA. The CDR3 totals 16 residues. The CDR3 nucleotides read TGTGCCAGCAGCTTAGATGGTAACTCTGGGGCCAACGTCCTGACTTTC. Translation: CASSLDGNSGANVLTF.

This clonotype was observed at least ten times. The genes are TRBV28 and TRBJ2-7, with D maybe TRBD1 (6 bases). Per the germline V gene, CDR1 is MDHEN and CDR2 is SYDVKM. The CDR3 contains 13 residues. Trimming took off 6 bases at V and 6 bases at J, with 15 bases between the two ends. CDR3 region: CASSNPDSREQYF. As DNA, the CDR3 is TGTGCCAGCAGCAATCCGGACAGTCGCGAGCAGTACTTC.

The rearrangement uses TRBV5-1 and TRBJ2-3; D remains ambiguous. The CDR3 consists of 15 residues. Germline V lookup: CDR1 SGHRS, CDR2 YFSETQ. Trimming took 0 bases from V and 2 from J, leaving 10 bases between them. The CDR3 reads CASSLVSQTTDTQYF. The CDR3 DNA sequence: TGCGCCAGCAGCTTGGTTTCCCAGACCACAGATACGCAGTATTTT.

This clonotype was seen a handful of times. The chain carries TRBV30 and TRBJ1-5, with a tentative D call TRBD1 (6 bases). The CDR3 is 13 amino acids. V lost 1 base and J 4 bases, leaving 8 bases between the germline ends. Germline CDR1 GTSNPN, CDR2 SVGIG (reference sequence). In DNA form, the CDR3 reads TGTGCCTGGAGTGGGGGGCAGAATCAGCCCCAGCATTTT. Translation: CAWSGGQNQPQHF.

The CDR3 reads CASSWVQRGNTDTQYF. In nucleotides, the CDR3 is TGTGCCAGCAGTTGGGTCCAGCGGGGGAACACAGATACGCAGTATTTT. This chain connects TRBV6-2 or TRBV6-3 to TRBJ2-3, with 8 positions matching TRBD2. Germline loops: CDR1 MNHEY, CDR2 SVGEGT. This CDR3 is built from 16 residues. Trimming took 4 bases from V and 2 from J; bases not matched to a gene: 8.

The genes are TRBV11-2 and TRBJ2-3; 7 nucleotides align to TRBD2. This CDR3 is built from 15 residues. Germline values: CDR1 SGHAT, CDR2 FQNNGV. After removal of 2 bases from V and 3 bases from J, the junction contained 5 bases not matched to a gene. The CDR3 reads CASSLSLAKTDTQYF. In DNA, the CDR3 is TGTGCCAGCAGCTTATCACTAGCGAAAACAGATACGCAGTATTTT. The variable domain in full, completed from reference TRBV11-2 and TRBJ2-3, reads EAGVAQSPRYKIIEKRQSVAFWCNPISGHATLYWYQQILGQGPKLLIQFQNNGVVDDSQLPKDRFSAERLKGVDSTLKIQPAKLEDSAVYLCASSLSLAKTDTQYFGPGTRLTVL.

This clonotype was picked up many times. The chain links TRBV12-3 or TRBV12-4 to TRBJ1-2; 8 bases are a match to TRBD1. The CDR3 has 15 amino acids. V lost 7 bases to trimming and J lost 2 bases; unmatched junction nucleotides: 9. The CDR3 is CASTSRTGRNYGYTF. CDR3 nucleotides: TGTGCCAGCACATCTCGGACAGGGAGAAACTATGGCTACACCTTC.

This sequence joins TRBV6-1 and TRBJ1-2; the D gene is possibly TRBD1 (6 bases). This CDR3 contains 13 residues. Germline V gene sequence: CDR1 MNHNS, CDR2 SASEGT. The ends were cut back, 6 bases at V and 3 bases at J, with 11 bases in the middle. Here the CDR3 DNA reads TGTGCCAGCAGACCGACAGGCGACTATGGCTACACCTTC. Its protein is CASRPTGDYGYTF.

This clonotype was counted a few times. V usage is TRBV12-3 or TRBV12-4 and J usage is TRBJ1-6, with D possibly matching TRBD1 (5 bases). The CDR3 runs 14 residues. V gave up 6 bases and J gave up 8 bases, with 14 bases separating them. The chain's CDR3 is CASSSGTAYSPLHF. The CDR3 DNA follows: TGTGCCAGCAGCTCCGGGACGGCCTATTCACCCCTCCACTTT.

There are a few counts of this clonotype. The chain recombines TRBV5-1 with TRBJ2-3, with TRBD2 matching over 13 bases. From germline, CDR1 is SGHRS and CDR2 YFSETQ. Germline trimming cut 3 bases from V and 0 bases from J; bases unmatched to any gene: 4. The CDR3 spans 17 residues. CDR3 in DNA: TGCGCCAGCAGCTCAGGGACTAGCGGGACTAGCACAGATACGCAGTATTTT. Protein product: CASSSGTSGTSTDTQYF. The full variable domain, rest sourced from reference TRBV5-1 and TRBJ2-3, is KAGVTQTPRYLIKTRGQQVTLSCSPISGHRSVSWYQQTPGQGLQFLFEYFSETQRNKGNFPGRFSGRQFSNSRSEMNVSTLELGDSALYLCASSSGTSGTSTDTQYFGPGTRLTVL.

This clonotype was observed a handful of times. V usage is TRBV20-1 and J usage is TRBJ2-3; D call uncertain. Per germline, CDR1 DFQATT and CDR2 SNEGSKA (reference sequence). Trimming removed 2 bases from V and 2 bases from J, with 8 bases in between. The CDR3 runs to 13 residues. CDR3 in DNA: TGCAGTGCTAGATCGCGGCACACAGATACGCAGTATTTT. It translates to CSARSRHTDTQYF.

This clonotype has a count of ten or more. The rearrangement uses TRBV6-5 and TRBJ1-5; D uncertain. V lost 1 base and J 1 base, leaving 5 bases between the germline ends. Germline CDR1 and CDR2: MNHEY and SVGAGI. CDR3 size: 14 residues. The DNA of the CDR3 is TGTGCCAGCAGTTACTTGGGGAGCAATCAGCCCCAGCATTTT. This gives the protein CASSYLGSNQPQHF.

This clonotype was recorded a few times. This chain connects TRBV14 to TRBJ2-1; a weak D match, TRBD1 (6 bases). CDR3 size: 14 residues. Looked up from germline, CDR1 is SGHDN and CDR2 is FVKESK. Trimming took 4 bases from V and 12 from J, leaving 19 bases between them. Here the CDR3 reads CASSLLGQGIWQFF. The CDR3 nucleotides read TGTGCCAGCAGCCTCCTAGGGCAGGGGATATGGCAGTTCTTC.

This clonotype showed up just a few times. This chain uses TRBV3-1 with TRBJ2-6; maybe TRBD1 (6 bases). CDR3 length: 15 residues. V lost 4 bases and J lost 2, with 9 bases in between. Germline values: CDR1 LGHDT, CDR2 YNNKEL (reference sequence). CDR3 sequence reads: CASSLHRAGANVLTF. For the CDR3, the DNA is TGTGCCAGCAGCCTCCACAGGGCTGGGGCCAACGTCCTGACTTTC.

Many counts were recorded for this clonotype. DNA for the CDR3: TGTGCCAGCAGCCGCTGGACTAGTGGCCAAGAGACCCAGTACTTC. Translating it yields CASSRWTSGQETQYF. The V gene is TRBV7-9, the J gene TRBJ2-5; TRBD2 matches 7 bases. The germline gives CDR1 SEHNR, CDR2 FQNEAQ (reference sequence). Unmatched junction bases numbered 7, after V lost 5 bases and J lost 1 base. CDR3 length: 15 amino acids.

The rearrangement uses TRBV4-3 and TRBJ1-4; weak D call: TRBD1 (5 bases). The CDR3 contains 16 residues. V lost 0 bases and J 10 bases, leaving 18 bases between the germline ends. Germline V gene lookup returns CDR1 LGHNA and CDR2 YSLEER. The CDR3 nucleotides read TGCGCCAGCAGCCAAGATAGGGGTCAGGCTGCGGGAAAACTGTTTTTT. Translation: CASSQDRGQAAGKLFF.